This is a list of T cell receptor beta chains from one sample in a study of OX40 agonist ivuxolimab in advanced cancers. Generated by immunoSEQ multiplex PCR, the TCRdb table keeps only in-frame clones and is missing some. The sample yields around 45,000 clones, roughly nine tenths seen once. The sample was CD4+ or CD8+ T cells sorted from blood, taken in a trial of the OX40 agonist ivuxolimab. These receptors were obtained from an adult with an advanced solid tumor such as melanoma, head and neck, liver or kidney cancer. Each CDR3 is given with its conserved first and last residue. D genes are given only for firm matches. Size tells how often a clone was seen (once, few, many) or the class of an expanded clone, and some rows leave it out.

>TRBV28|.|TRBJ1-1|.
TGTGCCAGCAGTTTCGGAGGTGGTGAGGCTTTCTTT
CASSFGGGEAFF
>TRBV6-1|.|TRBJ2-7|TRBD2
TGTGCCAGCAGCCGGACTAGCGGGAGTAGCTACGAGCAGTACTTC
CASSRTSGSSYEQYF
>TRBV5-8|.|TRBJ1-5|.
TGTGCCAGCAGCTCCCGGGTCAGCGGATATAGCAATCAGCCCCAGCATTTT
CASSSRVSGYSNQPQHF
>TRBV13|.|TRBJ2-1|TRBD2
TGTGCCAGCAGCTCCACTAGCGGGGCCTACAATGAGCAGTTCTTC
CASSSTSGAYNEQFF
>TRBV5-1|.|TRBJ2-2|.
TGCGCCAGCAGCTTGGAACATAGAGCGGAGAACACCGGGGAGCTGTTTTTT
CASSLEHRAENTGELFF
>TRBV27|.|TRBJ2-1|.
TGTGCCAGCAGTGCTCAGATGAGCTCCTACAATGAGCAGTTCTTC
CASSAQMSSYNEQFF
>TRBV27|.|TRBJ2-3|.
TGTGCCAGCAGTTCCTTAGCGGACCCCACAGATACGCAGTATTTT
CASSSLADPTDTQYF
>TRBV9|.|TRBJ2-1|.
TGTGCCAGCAGCGTAGTAGCAACGGGATACAATGAGCAGTTCTTC
CASSVVATGYNEQFF
>TRBV29-1|once|TRBJ1-2|.
TGCAGCGCAGATGACAGGCCGAACTATGGCTACACCTTC
CSADDRPNYGYTF
>TRBV7-7|.|TRBJ2-2|.
TGTGCCAGCAGCACCGACAGGTCGGCCGGGGAGCTGTTTTTT
CASSTDRSAGELFF
>TRBV6-5|.|TRBJ2-1|TRBD2
TGTGCCAGCAGTAGACTAGCGGGAACCTACAATGAGCAGTTCTTC
CASSRLAGTYNEQFF
>TRBV9|.|TRBJ1-2|.
TGTGCCAGCTTTACCGGGACGGTCTATGGCTACACCTTC
CASFTGTVYGYTF
>TRBV28|.|TRBJ2-3|TRBD1
TGTGCCTACAAATCTACACGAGGGACAGTCACAGATACGCAGTATTTT
CAYKSTRGTVTDTQYF
>TRBV6-5|.|TRBJ1-1|.
TGTGCCAGCAGTTTTTCGTCTGAAGCTTTCTTT
CASSFSSEAFF
>TRBV25-1|.|TRBJ1-5|.
TGTGCCAGCAGTGACACCACGGAGAAATATCAGCCCCAGCATTTT
CASSDTTEKYQPQHF
>TRBV11-1|.|TRBJ2-7|TRBD2
TGTGCCAGCAGCTGGGGACTAGCCATAAGCTCCTACGAGCAGTACTTC
CASSWGLAISSYEQYF
>TRBV9|.|TRBJ2-2|.
TGTGCCAGCAGCGTAGGGGGGATCGGCACCGGGGAGCTGTTTTTT
CASSVGGIGTGELFF
>TRBV7-9|.|TRBJ1-3|.
TGTGCCAGCAGCTTAGCTGGAAACACCATATATTTT
CASSLAGNTIYF
>TRBV7-8|.|TRBJ2-3|TRBD1
TGTGCCAGCAGCTTAACACTGACAGGGCACACAGATACGCAGTATTTT
CASSLTLTGHTDTQYF
>TRBV4-1|.|TRBJ2-2|.
TGCGCCAGCAGCCAAGGCTTTGGCGGGACGAACACCGGGGAGCTGTTTTTT
CASSQGFGGTNTGELFF
>TRBV11-2|.|TRBJ2-3|TRBD2
TGTGCCAGCAGCTCCCGGGGACTAGCGGTCACAGATACGCAGTATTTT
CASSSRGLAVTDTQYF
>TRBV9|.|TRBJ2-2|.
TGTGCCAGCAGCGGAACCGGGACTGTGGGGACCGGGGAGCTGTTTTTT
CASSGTGTVGTGELFF
>TRBV19|.|TRBJ1-2|.
TGTGCCAGTAGTATAGTAGGGTTTCCCTATGGCTACACCTTC
CASSIVGFPYGYTF